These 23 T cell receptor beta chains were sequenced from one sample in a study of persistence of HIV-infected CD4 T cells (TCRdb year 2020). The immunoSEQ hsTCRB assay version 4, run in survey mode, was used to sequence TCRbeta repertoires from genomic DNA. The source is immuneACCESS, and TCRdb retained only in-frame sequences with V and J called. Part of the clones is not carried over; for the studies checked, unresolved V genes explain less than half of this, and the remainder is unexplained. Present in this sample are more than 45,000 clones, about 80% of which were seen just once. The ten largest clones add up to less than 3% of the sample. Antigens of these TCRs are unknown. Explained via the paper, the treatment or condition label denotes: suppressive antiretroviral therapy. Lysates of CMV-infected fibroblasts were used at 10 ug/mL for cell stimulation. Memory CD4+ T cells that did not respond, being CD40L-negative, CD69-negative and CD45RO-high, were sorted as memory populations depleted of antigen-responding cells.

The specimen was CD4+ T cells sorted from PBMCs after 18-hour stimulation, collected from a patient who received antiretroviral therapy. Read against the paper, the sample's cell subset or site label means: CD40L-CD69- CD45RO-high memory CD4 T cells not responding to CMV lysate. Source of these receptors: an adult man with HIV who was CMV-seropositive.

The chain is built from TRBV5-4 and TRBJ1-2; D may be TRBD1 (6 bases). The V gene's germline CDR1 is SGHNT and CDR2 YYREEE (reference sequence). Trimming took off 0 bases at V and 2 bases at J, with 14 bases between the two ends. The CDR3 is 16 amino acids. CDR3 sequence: CASSLGAGGTNYGYTF. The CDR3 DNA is TGTGCCAGCAGCTTGGGGGCGGGGGGCACGAACTATGGCTACACCTTC.

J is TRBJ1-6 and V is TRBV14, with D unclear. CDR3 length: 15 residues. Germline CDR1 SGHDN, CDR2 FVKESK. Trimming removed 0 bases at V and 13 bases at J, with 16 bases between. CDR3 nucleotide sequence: TGTGCCAGCAGCCAAGATCTAAGTCCGGGTGTCCCCCTCCACTTT. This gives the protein CASSQDLSPGVPLHF.

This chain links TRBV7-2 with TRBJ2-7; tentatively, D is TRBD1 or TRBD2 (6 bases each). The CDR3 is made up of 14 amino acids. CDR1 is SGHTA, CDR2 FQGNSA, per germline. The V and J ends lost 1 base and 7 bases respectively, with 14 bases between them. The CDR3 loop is CASSLGRGPREQYF. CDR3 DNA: TGTGCCAGCAGCTTAGGCCGGGGGCCCAGGGAGCAGTACTTC.

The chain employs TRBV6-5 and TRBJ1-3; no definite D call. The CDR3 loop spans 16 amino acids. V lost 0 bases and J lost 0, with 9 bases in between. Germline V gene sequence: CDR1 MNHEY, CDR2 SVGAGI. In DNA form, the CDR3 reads TGTGCCAGCAGTTACTCGATCCGGGGCTCTGGAAACACCATATATTTT. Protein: CASSYSIRGSGNTIYF.

The CDR3 DNA reads as TGTGCCAGCAGCCCCCGGGACTTGAACACTGAAGCTTTCTTT. This encodes CASSPRDLNTEAFF. The chain is built from TRBV7-2 and TRBJ1-1, with a weak D call TRBD1 (5 bases). The germline V gene encodes CDR1 SGHTA and CDR2 FQGNSA. This CDR3 comprises 14 residues. The V and J ends lost 5 bases and 0 bases respectively, with 10 bases between them.

The CDR3 region is CASSLGGNGELFF. The CDR3 nucleotides read TGTGCCAGCAGCTTGGGGGGAAACGGGGAGCTGTTTTTT. The rearrangement links TRBV7-6 to TRBJ2-2, with D possibly being TRBD2 (6 bases). Trimming cost V 3 bases and J 7 bases, with 9 bases left between them. CDR3 length: 13 residues. Germline V gene sequence: CDR1 SGHVS, CDR2 FNYEAQ.

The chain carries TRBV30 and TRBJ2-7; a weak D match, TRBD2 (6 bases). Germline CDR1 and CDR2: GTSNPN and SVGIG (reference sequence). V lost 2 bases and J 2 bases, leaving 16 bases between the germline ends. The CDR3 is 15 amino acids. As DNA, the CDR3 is TGTGCCTGGAGTCCTCGACTAGTACATACCTACGAGCAGTACTTC. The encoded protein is CAWSPRLVHTYEQYF.

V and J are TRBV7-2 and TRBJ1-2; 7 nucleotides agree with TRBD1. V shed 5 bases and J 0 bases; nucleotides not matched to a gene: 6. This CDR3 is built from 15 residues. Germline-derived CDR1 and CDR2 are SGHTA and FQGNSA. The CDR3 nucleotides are TGTGCCAGCAGCCCAGGACAGGAAACTAACTATGGCTACACCTTC. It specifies CASSPGQETNYGYTF.

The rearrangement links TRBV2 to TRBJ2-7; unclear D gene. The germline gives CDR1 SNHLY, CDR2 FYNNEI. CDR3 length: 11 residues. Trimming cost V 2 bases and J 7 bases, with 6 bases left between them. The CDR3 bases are TGTGCCAGCAGTGAACAGATTGAGCAGTACTTC. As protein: CASSEQIEQYF. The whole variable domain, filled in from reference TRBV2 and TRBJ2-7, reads EPEVTQTPSHQVTQMGQEVILRCVPISNHLYFYWYRQILGQKVEFLVSFYNNEISEKSEIFDDQFSVERPDGSNFTLKIRSTKLEDSAMYFCASSEQIEQYFGPGTRLTVT.

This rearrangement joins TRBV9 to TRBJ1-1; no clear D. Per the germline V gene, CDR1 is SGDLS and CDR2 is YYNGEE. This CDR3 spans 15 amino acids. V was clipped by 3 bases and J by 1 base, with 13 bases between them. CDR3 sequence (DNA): TGTGCCAGCAGCGCCGCGGCTAGGAGGAACACTGAAGCTTTCTTT. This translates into CASSAAARRNTEAFF.

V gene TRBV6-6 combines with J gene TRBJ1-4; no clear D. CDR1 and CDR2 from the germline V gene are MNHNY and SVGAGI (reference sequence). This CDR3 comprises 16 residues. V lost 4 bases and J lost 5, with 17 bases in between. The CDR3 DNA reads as TGTGCCAGCAGTTCCGTCGAGCCGGGGAAGAATGAAAAACTGTTTTTT. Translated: CASSSVEPGKNEKLFF.

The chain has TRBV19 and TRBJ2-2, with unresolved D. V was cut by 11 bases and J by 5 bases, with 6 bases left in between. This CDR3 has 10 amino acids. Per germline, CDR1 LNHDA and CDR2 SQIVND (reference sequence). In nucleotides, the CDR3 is TGTGCCGTTGGTACCGGGGAGCTGTTTTTT. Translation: CAVGTGELFF.

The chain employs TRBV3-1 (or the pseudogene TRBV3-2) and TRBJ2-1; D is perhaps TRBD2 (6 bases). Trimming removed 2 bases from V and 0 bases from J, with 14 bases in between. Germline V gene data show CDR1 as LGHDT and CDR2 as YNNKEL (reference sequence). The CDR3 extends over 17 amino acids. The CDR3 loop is CASSQFLSGSSYNEQFF. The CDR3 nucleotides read TGTGCCAGCAGCCAATTCCTTAGCGGAAGCTCCTACAATGAGCAGTTCTTC.

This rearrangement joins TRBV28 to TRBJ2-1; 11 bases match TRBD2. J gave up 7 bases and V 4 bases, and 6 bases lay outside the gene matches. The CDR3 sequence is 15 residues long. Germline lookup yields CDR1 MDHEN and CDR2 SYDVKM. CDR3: CASSYMGLAENEQFF. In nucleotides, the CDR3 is TGTGCCAGCAGTTACATGGGACTAGCGGAGAATGAGCAGTTCTTC.

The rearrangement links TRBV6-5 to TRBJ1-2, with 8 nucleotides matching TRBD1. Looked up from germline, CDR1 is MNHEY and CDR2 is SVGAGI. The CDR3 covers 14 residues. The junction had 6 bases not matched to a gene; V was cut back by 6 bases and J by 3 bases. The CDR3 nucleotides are TGTGCCAGCAGCGAGGACAGGGTTGACTATGGCTACACCTTC. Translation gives CASSEDRVDYGYTF.

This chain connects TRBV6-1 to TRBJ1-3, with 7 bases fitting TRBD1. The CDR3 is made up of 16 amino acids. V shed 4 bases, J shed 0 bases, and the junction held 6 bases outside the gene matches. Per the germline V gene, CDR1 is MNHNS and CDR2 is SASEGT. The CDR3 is CASSGGQSHSGNTIYF. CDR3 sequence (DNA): TGTGCCAGCAGTGGGGGACAGAGCCACTCTGGAAACACCATATATTTT.

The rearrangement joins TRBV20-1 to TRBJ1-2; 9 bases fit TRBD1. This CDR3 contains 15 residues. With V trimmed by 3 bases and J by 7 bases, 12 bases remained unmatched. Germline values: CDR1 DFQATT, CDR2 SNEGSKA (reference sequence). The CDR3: CSASPPTGGSSGYTF. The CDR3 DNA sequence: TGCAGTGCTAGTCCCCCAACAGGGGGCTCTAGTGGCTACACCTTC.

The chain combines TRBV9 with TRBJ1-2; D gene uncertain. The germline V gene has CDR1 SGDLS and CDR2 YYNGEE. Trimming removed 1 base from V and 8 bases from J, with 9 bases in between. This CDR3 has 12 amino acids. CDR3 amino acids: CASSVSSGGYTF. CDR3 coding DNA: TGTGCCAGCAGCGTATCATCAGGAGGCTACACCTTC.

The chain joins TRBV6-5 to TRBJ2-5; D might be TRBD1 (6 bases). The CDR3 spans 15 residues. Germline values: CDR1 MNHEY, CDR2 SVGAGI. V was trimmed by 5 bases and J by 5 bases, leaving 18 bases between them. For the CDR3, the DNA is TGTGCCAGCAGTCCACTTGGACAGTCAGAGGAGACCCAGTACTTC. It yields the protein CASSPLGQSEETQYF.

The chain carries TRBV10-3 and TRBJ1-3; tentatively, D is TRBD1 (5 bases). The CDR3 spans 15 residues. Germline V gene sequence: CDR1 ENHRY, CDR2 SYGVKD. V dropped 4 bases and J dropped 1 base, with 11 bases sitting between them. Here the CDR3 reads CAISGQAGSGNTIYF. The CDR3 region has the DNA TGTGCCATCAGTGGCCAGGCAGGGTCTGGAAACACCATATATTTT.

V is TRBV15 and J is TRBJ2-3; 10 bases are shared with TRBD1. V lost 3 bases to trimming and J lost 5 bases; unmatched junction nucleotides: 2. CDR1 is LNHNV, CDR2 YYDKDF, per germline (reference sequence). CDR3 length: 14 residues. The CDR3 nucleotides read TGTGCCACCAGCAGGAGGACAGGGGGAGATACGCAGTATTTT. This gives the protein CATSRRTGGDTQYF.

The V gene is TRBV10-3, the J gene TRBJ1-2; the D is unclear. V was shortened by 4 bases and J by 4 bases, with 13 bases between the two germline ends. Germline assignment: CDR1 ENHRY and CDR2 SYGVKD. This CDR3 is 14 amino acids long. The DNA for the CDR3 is TGTGCCATCAGTGGTGGCGGGCGGGTCTATGGCTACACCTTC. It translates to CAISGGGRVYGYTF.

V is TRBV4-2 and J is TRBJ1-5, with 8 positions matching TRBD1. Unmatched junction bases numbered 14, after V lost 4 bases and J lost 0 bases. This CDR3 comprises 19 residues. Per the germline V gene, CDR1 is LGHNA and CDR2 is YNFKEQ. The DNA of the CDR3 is TGTGCCAGCAGCCCGACAGGGGTACAAGGTTTTAATAGCAATCAGCCCCAGCATTTT. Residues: CASSPTGVQGFNSNQPQHF.